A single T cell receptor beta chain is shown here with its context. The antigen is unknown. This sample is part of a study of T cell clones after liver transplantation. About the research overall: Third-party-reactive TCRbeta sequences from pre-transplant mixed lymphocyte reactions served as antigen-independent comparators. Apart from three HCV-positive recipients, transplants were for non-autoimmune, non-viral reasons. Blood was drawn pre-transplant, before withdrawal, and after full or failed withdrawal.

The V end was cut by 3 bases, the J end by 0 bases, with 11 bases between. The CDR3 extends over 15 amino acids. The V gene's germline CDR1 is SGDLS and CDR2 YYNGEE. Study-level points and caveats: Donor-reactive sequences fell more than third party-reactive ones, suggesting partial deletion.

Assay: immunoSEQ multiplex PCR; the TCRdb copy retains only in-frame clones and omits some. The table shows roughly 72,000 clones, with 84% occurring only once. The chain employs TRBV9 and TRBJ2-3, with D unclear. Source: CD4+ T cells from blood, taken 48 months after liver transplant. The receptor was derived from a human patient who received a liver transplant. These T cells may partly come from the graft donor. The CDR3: CASSALGSSTDTQYF. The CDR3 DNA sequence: TGTGCCAGCAGCGCCCTTGGTTCTAGCACAGATACGCAGTATTTT.